The 16 T cell receptor beta chains below come from one sample, sequenced in a study of T cell clonotyping in hematopoietic cell transplantation. Some clones are missing from TCRdb's copy, which holds only in-frame ones; the method was immunoSEQ multiplex PCR. Among about 4,600 clones, 77% were seen once, and the ten largest hold around 25%. Material: peripheral blood mononuclear cells, obtained 100 days after allogeneic stem cell transplant. These TCRs come from a female patient aged 50 to 65 who had an allogeneic stem cell transplant from an unrelated donor, so the T cells may come from the graft donor. Some clones in this sample may be carry-over from other donors' samples.

The rearrangement links TRBV4-1 to TRBJ1-1; D not certain. The length of the CDR3 is 15 residues. Germline lookup yields CDR1 MGHRA and CDR2 YSYEKL. The germline V and J ends were trimmed by 0 bases and 1 base, with 9 bases remaining between them. CDR3 amino acids: CASSQEGVKNTEAFF. The CDR3, as DNA: TGCGCCAGCAGCCAAGAGGGAGTTAAGAACACTGAAGCTTTCTTT.

This chain links TRBV5-1 with TRBJ2-7, with a possible D match to TRBD2 (5 bases). Germline V gene lookup returns CDR1 SGHRS and CDR2 YFSETQ. CDR3 length: 13 amino acids. Trimming cost V 4 bases and J 2 bases, with 10 bases left between them. CDR3 DNA: TGCGCCAGCAGCCCCGGGATCCCCTACGAGCAGTACTTC. This encodes CASSPGIPYEQYF.

This chain uses TRBV7-2 with TRBJ1-5; no firm D call. The CDR3 is made up of 14 amino acids. V lost 5 bases to trimming and J lost 4 bases, with 12 bases between them. Per germline, CDR1 SGHTA and CDR2 FQGNSA. CDR3 amino acids: CASSPRSSNQPQHF. CDR3 sequence (DNA): TGTGCCAGCAGCCCTAGATCGAGTAATCAGCCCCAGCATTTT. Looking up the rest from reference TRBV7-2 and TRBJ1-5 gives the full variable domain: GAGVSQSPSNKVTEKGKDVELRCDPISGHTALYWYRQSLGQGLEFLIYFQGNSAPDKSGLPSDRFSAERTGGSVSTLTIQRTQQEDSAVYLCASSPRSSNQPQHFGDGTRLSIL.

The rearrangement links TRBV14 to TRBJ1-6, with D unclear. Looked up from germline, CDR1 is SGHDN and CDR2 is FVKESK. V was clipped by 1 base and J by 9 bases, with 4 bases between them. This CDR3 contains 12 residues. DNA of the CDR3: TGTGCCAGCAGCCAAGGAATTTCACCCCTCCACTTT. Protein product: CASSQGISPLHF.

V usage is TRBV5-1 and J usage is TRBJ2-7; D remains unclear. CDR3 length: 13 residues. Trimming cost V 0 bases and J 7 bases, with 11 bases left between them. Germline loops: CDR1 SGHRS, CDR2 YFSETQ. For the CDR3, the DNA is TGCGCCAGCAGCTTGGGGGGATTAGAGGAGCAGTACTTC. This codes for CASSLGGLEEQYF. Drawing the rest from reference TRBV5-1 and TRBJ2-7, the complete variable domain is KAGVTQTPRYLIKTRGQQVTLSCSPISGHRSVSWYQQTPGQGLQFLFEYFSETQRNKGNFPGRFSGRQFSNSRSEMNVSTLELGDSALYLCASSLGGLEEQYFGPGTRLTVT.

This rearrangement joins TRBV27 to TRBJ1-2, with no clear D. This CDR3 comprises 13 residues. Germline CDR1 is MNHEY and CDR2 is SMNVEV (reference sequence). Trimming stripped 8 bases from V and 4 bases from J, with 14 bases between. The CDR3 DNA follows: TGTGCCAGCGCTCCGGTGCGGTTCTATGGCTACACCTTC. Translation: CASAPVRFYGYTF.

The chain carries TRBV2 and TRBJ2-7, with 7 bases lining up with TRBD1. The CDR3 runs to 15 residues. The V segment lost 6 bases and the J segment 5 bases; nucleotides outside the gene matches: 13. Germline V CDR1 and CDR2: SNHLY, FYNNEI. The CDR3 DNA reads TGTGCCAGCAGCGCCACAGGGGAAGGGGTACACGAGCAGTACTTC. It encodes CASSATGEGVHEQYF.

V gene TRBV27 combines with J gene TRBJ2-7, with TRBD1 matching 8 bases. CDR3 length: 14 amino acids. J gave up 9 bases and V 4 bases, and 11 bases lay outside the gene matches. CDR1 and CDR2 from the germline V gene are MNHEY and SMNVEV (reference sequence). The chain's CDR3 is CASSSIQGAVWQYF. The CDR3 DNA reads TGTGCCAGCAGTTCCATTCAGGGGGCAGTTTGGCAGTACTTC.

The CDR3 loop reads CASSLDRNYGYTF. The CDR3 DNA follows: TGTGCCAGCAGCTTAGACAGAAACTATGGCTACACCTTC. This sequence joins TRBV11-2 and TRBJ1-2; D is undetermined. CDR1 is SGHAT and CDR2 is FQNNGV in the germline V gene. The V gene lost 0 bases and the J gene lost 2 bases, with 4 bases spanning the gap. The CDR3 extends over 13 amino acids.

This clone rates as large. This chain joins TRBV19 and TRBJ1-1, with D possibly being TRBD1 (6 bases). The CDR3 runs to 14 residues. Germline CDR1 reads LNHDA; CDR2 reads SQIVND (reference sequence). Trimming pared 5 bases from V and 10 bases from J, leaving 20 bases between. In nucleotides, the CDR3 is TGTGCCAGTAGTCTGGGGGCGAGTCTGATACGAGCTTTCTTT. It encodes CASSLGASLIRAFF. Looking up the rest from reference TRBV19 and TRBJ1-1 gives the full variable domain: DGGITQSPKYLFRKEGQNVTLSCEQNLNHDAMYWYRQDPGQGLRLIYYSQIVNDFQKGDIAEGYSVSREKKESFPLTVTSAQKNPTAFYLCASSLGASLIRAFFGQGTRLTVV.

This chain links TRBV29-1 with TRBJ2-1; 11 positions match TRBD2. V was pared by 6 bases and J by 6 bases, with 7 bases of the junction left unmatched. This CDR3 region has 14 residues. Germline V gene sequence: CDR1 SQVTM, CDR2 ANQGSEA. The CDR3 spells CSVLSGGASNEQFF. The CDR3 DNA reads as TGCAGCGTCCTTAGCGGGGGGGCCTCCAATGAGCAGTTCTTC.

The chain couples TRBV5-8 to TRBJ1-5; weak D call: TRBD1 (5 bases). The CDR3 spans 14 residues. The V end lost 7 bases, the J end lost 2 bases, and 13 bases lay between the germline ends. CDR1 and CDR2 from the germline V gene are SGHTS and YDEGEE. The CDR3 nucleotides read TGTGCCAGCGAGCGGGTAGGGGGCAATCAGCCCCAGCATTTT. Translating gives CASERVGGNQPQHF.

The genes are TRBV10-1 and TRBJ1-1; D unresolved. Germline V lookup: CDR1 WNHNN, CDR2 SYGVQD (reference sequence). The CDR3 sequence is 11 residues long. V was cut by 7 bases and J by 4 bases, with 7 bases left in between. This chain's CDR3 is CASKGITEAFF. DNA of the CDR3: TGCGCCAGCAAGGGCATCACTGAAGCTTTCTTT.

By share of the sample, this clone is large. The V gene is TRBV19, the J gene TRBJ1-5; possible D gene TRBD1, 6 bases. V was shortened by 5 bases and J by 3 bases, with 8 bases between the two germline ends. The CDR3 is 13 residues long. Germline assignment: CDR1 LNHDA and CDR2 SQIVND (reference sequence). CDR3 DNA sequence: TGTGCCAGTAGTGCGGGGGCCAATCAGCCCCAGCATTTT. Amino acids: CASSAGANQPQHF.

V and J are TRBV7-6 and TRBJ2-1; possible D gene TRBD2, 5 bases. Germline loops: CDR1 SGHVS, CDR2 FNYEAQ. The CDR3 is made up of 15 amino acids. The V and J ends lost 2 bases and 3 bases respectively, with 11 bases between them. CDR3 in DNA: TGTGCCAGCAGCTTAAAGGACTCGATCTACAATGAGCAGTTCTTC. Protein: CASSLKDSIYNEQFF.

The V call is TRBV29-1, the J call TRBJ1-1; no definite D call. The CDR3 extends over 14 amino acids. Germline CDR1 is SQVTM and CDR2 is ANQGSEA. Deletions cut 5 bases from V and 0 bases from J, with 13 bases between. CDR3 nucleotide sequence: TGCAGCGTTCGGCCTAGTGATTTGAACACTGAAGCTTTCTTT. Encoded protein: CSVRPSDLNTEAFF.